This TCR beta chain was sequenced in a study of blood T cell repertoires in COVID-19 (TCRdb year 2020). About the full investigation: The collaborator samples originated in the United States, Italy and Spain and spanned the acute and convalescent phases of COVID-19. The prospective study material was composed of cDNA or gDNA derived from T cells, B-cell-depleted T cells, or PBMCs. The dataset comprised deeply sampled blood TCRbeta repertoires from subjects exposed to, actively infected with, or recovered from COVID-19. The repertoires were released in a freely available public database intended as a resource for research on the immune response to SARS-CoV-2. Samples came from the ongoing ImmuneRACE study (first 160 participants) plus 1,254 subjects from 6 global collaborators. A de-identified subject ID, COVID-19 status, age in years and sex were almost always included in the sample metadata. Where HLA class I and class II types were available, the types were taken from metadata supplied by the sample provider, not from assay-based typing. The full study reports these points: How much clinical and demographic metadata was included differed by source and by participant, and the metadata was provided uncurated.

The immunoSEQ Assay, a bias-controlled multiplex PCR, was used to amplify TCRbeta CDR3 regions from genomic DNA. Under the source paper's analysis protocol: The number of nucleated cells in each sample was estimated by amplification of reference gene primers within the assay. To quantify the absolute abundance of each unique TCRbeta CDR3 rearrangement, sequence reads were collapsed and filtered. For each sample, productive Simpson clonality was calculated as the square root of Simpson's diversity index over productive rearrangements. The table was pulled from immuneACCESS by TCRdb, which kept in-frame rearrangements only. Such tables lose some clones; where checked, under half of the loss comes from unresolved V genes, and the rest has no known cause. V and J calls and clone size are copied from that table; D and trimming were computed from the DNA. The sample yields about 320,000 clones; just under 90% were counted once. Clones ranked in the top ten supply around 10% of the sample.

Relative to germline, V is 10 bases shorter and J is 5 bases shorter, with 17 bases between their ends. The CDR3 has 14 amino acids, counting the end cysteine and phenylalanine. Kept here is only the CDR3 DNA, which spans 42 bases and is read in frame from base 1. Reading the germline V gene gives CDR1 MDHEN and CDR2 SYDVKM. One collaborating source in Seattle enrolled patients during active infection and followed them longitudinally through the course of disease. The collaborating institutions used their own protocols to collect whole blood in K2EDTA tubes. For TCRbeta analysis, collaborator samples were shipped as frozen whole blood, as isolated PBMCs, or as DNA extracted from either sample type. About this clone itself: Its cognate antigen has yet to be identified. Base qualities are not at hand, and no much larger clone is one base apart.

The chain was built from TRBV28 and TRBJ2-2, with TRBD2 tentatively as D gene (6 bases match). Material for sequencing was peripheral blood. This receptor was identified in a woman in her twenties or thirties with COVID-19, enrolled during active disease. The nucleotides read TGTGCCACCTCCCCCATCGGGGGTACCGGGGAGCTGTTTTTT. The resulting protein is CATSPIGGTGELFF.